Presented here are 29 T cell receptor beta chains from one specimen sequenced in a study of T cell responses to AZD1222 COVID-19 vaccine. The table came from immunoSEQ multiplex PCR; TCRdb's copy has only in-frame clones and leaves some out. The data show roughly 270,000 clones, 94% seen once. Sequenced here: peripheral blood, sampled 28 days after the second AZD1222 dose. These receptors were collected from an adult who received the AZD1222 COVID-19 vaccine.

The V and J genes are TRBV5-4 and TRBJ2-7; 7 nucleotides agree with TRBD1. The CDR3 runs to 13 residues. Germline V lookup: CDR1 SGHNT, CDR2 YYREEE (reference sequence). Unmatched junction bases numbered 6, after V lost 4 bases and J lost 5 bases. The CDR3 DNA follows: TGTGCCAGCAGCCCGACAGGGATCGACGAGCAGTACTTC. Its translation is CASSPTGIDEQYF.

DNA for the CDR3: TGTGCCAGCAGTCCTCTCCGGGCCACAACCGGGGAGCTGTTTTTT. Residues: CASSPLRATTGELFF. This rearrangement joins TRBV28 to TRBJ2-2; the D is unclear. In germline, CDR1 is MDHEN, CDR2 SYDVKM. There are 15 residues in the CDR3. V gave up 5 bases and J gave up 5 bases, with 15 bases separating them.

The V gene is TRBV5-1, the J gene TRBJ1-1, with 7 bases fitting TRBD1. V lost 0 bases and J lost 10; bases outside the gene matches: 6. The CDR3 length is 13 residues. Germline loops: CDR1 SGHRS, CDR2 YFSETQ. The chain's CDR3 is CASSLEGGAGAFF. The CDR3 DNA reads TGCGCCAGCAGCTTGGAAGGGGGCGCGGGAGCTTTCTTT.

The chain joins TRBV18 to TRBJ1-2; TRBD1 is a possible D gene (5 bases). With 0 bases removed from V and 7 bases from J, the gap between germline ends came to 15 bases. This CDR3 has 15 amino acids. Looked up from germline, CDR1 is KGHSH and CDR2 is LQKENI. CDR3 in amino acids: CASSPPNLGDRGYTF. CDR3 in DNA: TGTGCCAGCTCACCACCAAACTTAGGGGACCGTGGCTACACCTTC.

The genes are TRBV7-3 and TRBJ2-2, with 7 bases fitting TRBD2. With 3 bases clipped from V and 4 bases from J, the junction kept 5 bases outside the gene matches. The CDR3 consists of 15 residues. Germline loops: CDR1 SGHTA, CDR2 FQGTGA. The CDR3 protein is CASSFGLAVTGELFF. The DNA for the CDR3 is TGTGCCAGCAGCTTTGGGCTAGCGGTCACCGGGGAGCTGTTTTTT.

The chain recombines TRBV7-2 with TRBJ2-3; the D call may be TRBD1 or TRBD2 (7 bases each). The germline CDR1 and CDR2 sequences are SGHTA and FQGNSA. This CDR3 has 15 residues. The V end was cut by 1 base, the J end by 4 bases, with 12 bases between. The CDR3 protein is CASSLVRGGPDTQYF. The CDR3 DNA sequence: TGTGCCAGCAGCTTAGTCAGGGGGGGGCCAGATACGCAGTATTTT.

The CDR3 protein is CASSLSPPEGDLHF. In DNA, the CDR3 is TGCGCCAGCAGCTTGTCCCCCCCTGAGGGTGACCTCCACTTT. The V call is TRBV5-1, the J call TRBJ1-6, with D hard to call. Germline V gene lookup returns CDR1 SGHRS and CDR2 YFSETQ. Trimming removed 1 base at V and 15 bases at J, with 17 bases between. This CDR3 has 14 residues. Together with reference TRBV5-1 and TRBJ1-6, the CDR3 gives the full variable domain: KAGVTQTPRYLIKTRGQQVTLSCSPISGHRSVSWYQQTPGQGLQFLFEYFSETQRNKGNFPGRFSGRQFSNSRSEMNVSTLELGDSALYLCASSLSPPEGDLHFGNGTRLTVT.

DNA of the CDR3: TGTGCCAGCCAAAAGGGACCGTCCAGGGAAAAACTGTTTTTT. Encoded protein: CASQKGPSREKLFF. V and J are TRBV25-1 and TRBJ1-4; a possible D gene is TRBD1 (5 bases). V was shortened by 8 bases and J by 8 bases, with 18 bases between the two germline ends. This CDR3 region has 14 residues. Germline CDR1 and CDR2: MGHDK and SYGVNS.

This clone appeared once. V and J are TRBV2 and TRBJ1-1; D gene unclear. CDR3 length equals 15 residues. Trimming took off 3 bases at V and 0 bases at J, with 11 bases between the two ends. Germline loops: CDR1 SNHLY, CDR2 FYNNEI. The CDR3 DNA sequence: TGTGCCAGCAGTGACTCCCCAGCTATGAACACTGAAGCTTTCTTT. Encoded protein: CASSDSPAMNTEAFF.

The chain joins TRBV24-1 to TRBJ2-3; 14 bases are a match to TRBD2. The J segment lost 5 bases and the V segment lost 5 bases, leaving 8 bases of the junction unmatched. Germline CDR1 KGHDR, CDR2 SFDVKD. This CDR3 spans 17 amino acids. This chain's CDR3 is CATSASPGLAGEDTQYF. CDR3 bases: TGTGCCACCAGTGCCTCTCCGGGACTAGCGGGAGAAGATACGCAGTATTTT.

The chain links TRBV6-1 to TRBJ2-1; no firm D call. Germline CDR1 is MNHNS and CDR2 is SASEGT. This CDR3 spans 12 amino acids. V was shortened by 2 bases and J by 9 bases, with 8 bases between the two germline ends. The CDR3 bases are TGTGCCAGCAGTGAATATACAAGTGAGCAGTTCTTC. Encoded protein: CASSEYTSEQFF.

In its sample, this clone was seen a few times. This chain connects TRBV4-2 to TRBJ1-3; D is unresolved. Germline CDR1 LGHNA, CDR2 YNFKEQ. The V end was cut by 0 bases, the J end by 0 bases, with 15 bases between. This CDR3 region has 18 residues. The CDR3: CASSQDRHEWASGNTIYF. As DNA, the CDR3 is TGTGCCAGCAGCCAAGATCGACACGAATGGGCCTCTGGAAACACCATATATTTT.

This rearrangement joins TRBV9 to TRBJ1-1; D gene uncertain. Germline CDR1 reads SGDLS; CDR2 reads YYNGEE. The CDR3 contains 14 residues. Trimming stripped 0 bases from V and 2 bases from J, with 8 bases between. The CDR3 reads CASSVEVDNTEAFF. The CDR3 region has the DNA TGTGCCAGCAGCGTAGAAGTGGATAACACTGAAGCTTTCTTT.

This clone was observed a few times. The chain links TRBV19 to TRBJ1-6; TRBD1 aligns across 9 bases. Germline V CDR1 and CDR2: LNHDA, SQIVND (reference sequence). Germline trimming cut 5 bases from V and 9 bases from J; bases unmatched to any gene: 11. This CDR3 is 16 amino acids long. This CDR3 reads CASSDPRTGDASPLHF. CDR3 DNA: TGTGCCAGTAGTGACCCCAGGACAGGGGATGCTTCACCCCTCCACTTT.

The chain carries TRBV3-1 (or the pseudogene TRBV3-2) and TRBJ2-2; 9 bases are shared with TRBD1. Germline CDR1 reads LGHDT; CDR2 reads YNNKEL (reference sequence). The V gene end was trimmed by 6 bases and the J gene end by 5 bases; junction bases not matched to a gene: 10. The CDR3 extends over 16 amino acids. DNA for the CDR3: TGTGCCAGCAGTTATGGACAGGGGATTCCGACCGGGGAGCTGTTTTTT. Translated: CASSYGQGIPTGELFF.

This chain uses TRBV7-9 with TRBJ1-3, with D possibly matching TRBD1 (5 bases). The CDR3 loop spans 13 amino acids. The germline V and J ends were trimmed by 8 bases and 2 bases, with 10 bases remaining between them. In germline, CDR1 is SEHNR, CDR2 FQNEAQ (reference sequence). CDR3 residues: CASREGAGNTIYF. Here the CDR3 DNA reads TGTGCCAGCCGGGAAGGGGCTGGAAACACCATATATTTT.

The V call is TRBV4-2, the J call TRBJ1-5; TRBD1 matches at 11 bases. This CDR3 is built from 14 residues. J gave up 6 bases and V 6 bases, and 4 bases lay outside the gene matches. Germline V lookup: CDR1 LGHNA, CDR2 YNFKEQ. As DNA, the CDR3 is TGTGCCAGCAGGCGGACAGGGGGCGGTCAGCCCCAGCATTTT. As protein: CASRRTGGGQPQHF.

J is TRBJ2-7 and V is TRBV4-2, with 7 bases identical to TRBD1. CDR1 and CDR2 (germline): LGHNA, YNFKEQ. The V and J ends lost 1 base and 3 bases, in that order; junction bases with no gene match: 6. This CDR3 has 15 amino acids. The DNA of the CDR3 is TGTGCCAGCAGCCAAGTCGGGACAGCGGACTACGAGCAGTACTTC. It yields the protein CASSQVGTADYEQYF.

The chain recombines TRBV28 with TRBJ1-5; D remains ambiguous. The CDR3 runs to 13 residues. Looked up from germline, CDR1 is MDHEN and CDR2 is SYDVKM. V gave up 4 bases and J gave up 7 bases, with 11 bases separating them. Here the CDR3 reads CASSSTLLQPQHF. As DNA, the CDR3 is TGTGCCAGCAGTTCTACCCTTCTGCAGCCCCAGCATTTT.

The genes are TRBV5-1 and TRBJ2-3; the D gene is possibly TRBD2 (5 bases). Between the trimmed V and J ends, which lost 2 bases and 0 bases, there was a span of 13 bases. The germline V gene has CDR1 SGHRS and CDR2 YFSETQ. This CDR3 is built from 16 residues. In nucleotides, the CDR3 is TGCGCCAGCAGCTTAACAGCGGCCCCAAGCACAGATACGCAGTATTTT. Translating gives CASSLTAAPSTDTQYF.

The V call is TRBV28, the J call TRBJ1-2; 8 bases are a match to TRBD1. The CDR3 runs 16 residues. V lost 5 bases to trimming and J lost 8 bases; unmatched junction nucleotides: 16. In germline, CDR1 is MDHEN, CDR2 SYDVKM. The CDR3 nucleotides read TGTGCCAGCAGTCCCACGGCAGACAGGGGAGTGGGAGGCTACACCTTC. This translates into CASSPTADRGVGGYTF.

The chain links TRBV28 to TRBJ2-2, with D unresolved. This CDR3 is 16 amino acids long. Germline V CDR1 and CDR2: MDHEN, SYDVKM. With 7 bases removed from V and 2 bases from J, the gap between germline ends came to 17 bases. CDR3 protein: CASNPSVVLNTGELFF. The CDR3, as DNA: TGTGCCAGCAATCCCTCAGTGGTCCTTAACACCGGGGAGCTGTTTTTT.

The CDR3 bases are TGTGCCAGCAGCCCTCAGGGTAACTATGGCTACACCTTC. Translating it yields CASSPQGNYGYTF. The rearrangement links TRBV7-2 to TRBJ1-2, with D perhaps TRBD1 (5 bases). CDR3 size: 13 residues. CDR1 is SGHTA and CDR2 is FQGNSA in the germline V gene. The V end lost 5 bases, the J end lost 1 base, and 8 bases lay between the germline ends.

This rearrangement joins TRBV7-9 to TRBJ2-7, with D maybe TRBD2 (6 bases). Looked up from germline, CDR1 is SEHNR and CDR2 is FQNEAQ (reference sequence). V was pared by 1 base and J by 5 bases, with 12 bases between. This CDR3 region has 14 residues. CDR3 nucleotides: TGTGCCAGCAGCTTAGTAGGAGGGATGGACGAGCAGTACTTC. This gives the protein CASSLVGGMDEQYF.

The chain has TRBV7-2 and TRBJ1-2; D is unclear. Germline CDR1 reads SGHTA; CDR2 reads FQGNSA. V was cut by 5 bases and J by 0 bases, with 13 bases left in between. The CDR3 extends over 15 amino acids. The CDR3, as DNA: TGTGCCAGCAGCCTAAACCTCGGGTCTAACTATGGCTACACCTTC. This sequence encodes CASSLNLGSNYGYTF.

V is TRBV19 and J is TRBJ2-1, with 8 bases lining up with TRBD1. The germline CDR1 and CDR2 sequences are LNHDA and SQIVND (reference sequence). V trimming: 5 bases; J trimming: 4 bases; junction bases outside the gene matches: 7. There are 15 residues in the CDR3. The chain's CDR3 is CASSVTGAAYNEQFF. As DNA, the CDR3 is TGTGCCAGTAGTGTGACAGGGGCCGCATACAATGAGCAGTTCTTC. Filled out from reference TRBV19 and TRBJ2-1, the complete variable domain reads DGGITQSPKYLFRKEGQNVTLSCEQNLNHDAMYWYRQDPGQGLRLIYYSQIVNDFQKGDIAEGYSVSREKKESFPLTVTSAQKNPTAFYLCASSVTGAAYNEQFFGPGTRLTVL.

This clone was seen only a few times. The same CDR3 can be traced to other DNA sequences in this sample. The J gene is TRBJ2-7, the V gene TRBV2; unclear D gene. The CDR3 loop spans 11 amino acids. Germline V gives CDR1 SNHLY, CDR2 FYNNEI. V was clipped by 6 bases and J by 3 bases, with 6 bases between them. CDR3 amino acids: CASSEYYEQYF. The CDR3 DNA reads TGTGCCAGCAGCGAATACTACGAGCAGTACTTC.

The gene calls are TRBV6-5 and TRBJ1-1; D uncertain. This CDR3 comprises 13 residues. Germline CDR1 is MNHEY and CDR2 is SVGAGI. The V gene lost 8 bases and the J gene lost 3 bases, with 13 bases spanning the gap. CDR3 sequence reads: CASGSATYTEAFF. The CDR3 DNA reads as TGTGCCAGCGGATCGGCCACCTACACTGAAGCTTTCTTT.

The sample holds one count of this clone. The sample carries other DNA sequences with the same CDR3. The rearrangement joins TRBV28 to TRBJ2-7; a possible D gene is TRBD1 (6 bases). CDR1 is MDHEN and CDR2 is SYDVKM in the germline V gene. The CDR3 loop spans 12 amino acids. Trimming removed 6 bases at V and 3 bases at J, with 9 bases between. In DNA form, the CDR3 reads TGTGCCAGCAGCAGGGGAGACTACGAGCAGTACTTC. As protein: CASSRGDYEQYF.